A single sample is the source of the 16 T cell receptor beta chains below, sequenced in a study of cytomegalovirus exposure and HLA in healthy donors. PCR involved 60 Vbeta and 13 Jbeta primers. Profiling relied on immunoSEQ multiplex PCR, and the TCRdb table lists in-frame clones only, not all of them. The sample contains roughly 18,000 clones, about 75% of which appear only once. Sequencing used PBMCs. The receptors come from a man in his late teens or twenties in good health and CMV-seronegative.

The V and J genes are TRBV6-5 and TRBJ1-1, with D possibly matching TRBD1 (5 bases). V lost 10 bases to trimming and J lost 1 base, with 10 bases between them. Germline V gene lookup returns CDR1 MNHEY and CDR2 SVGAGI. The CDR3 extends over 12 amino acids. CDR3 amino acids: CATKTANTEAFF. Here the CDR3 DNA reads TGTGCCACCAAGACAGCGAACACTGAAGCTTTCTTT.

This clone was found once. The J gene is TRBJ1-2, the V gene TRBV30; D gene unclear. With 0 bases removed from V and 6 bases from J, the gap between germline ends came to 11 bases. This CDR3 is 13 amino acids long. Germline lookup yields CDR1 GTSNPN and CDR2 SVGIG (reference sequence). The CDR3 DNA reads TGTGCCTGGAGTGTATTAGCGGAACATGGCTACACCTTC. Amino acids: CAWSVLAEHGYTF.

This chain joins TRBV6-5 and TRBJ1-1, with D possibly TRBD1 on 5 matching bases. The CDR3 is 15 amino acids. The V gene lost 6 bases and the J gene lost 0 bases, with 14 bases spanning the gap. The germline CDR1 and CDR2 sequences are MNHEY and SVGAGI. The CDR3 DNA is TGTGCCAGCAGGCCGCAGGGACTTCTGAACACTGAAGCTTTCTTT. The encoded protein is CASRPQGLLNTEAFF.

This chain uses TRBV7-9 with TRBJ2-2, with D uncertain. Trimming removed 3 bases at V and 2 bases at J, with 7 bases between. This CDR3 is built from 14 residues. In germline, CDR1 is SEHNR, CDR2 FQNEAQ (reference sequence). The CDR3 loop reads CASSFTVNTGELFF. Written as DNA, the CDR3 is TGTGCCAGCAGCTTTACAGTCAACACCGGGGAGCTGTTTTTT.

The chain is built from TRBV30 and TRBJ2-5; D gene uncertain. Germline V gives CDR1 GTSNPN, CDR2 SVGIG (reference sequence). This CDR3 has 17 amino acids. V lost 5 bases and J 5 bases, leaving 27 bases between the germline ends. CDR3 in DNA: TGTGCCTGGTCTTCCTACAACCGACTGGATGGTAGTGAGACCCAGTACTTC. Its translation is CAWSSYNRLDGSETQYF.

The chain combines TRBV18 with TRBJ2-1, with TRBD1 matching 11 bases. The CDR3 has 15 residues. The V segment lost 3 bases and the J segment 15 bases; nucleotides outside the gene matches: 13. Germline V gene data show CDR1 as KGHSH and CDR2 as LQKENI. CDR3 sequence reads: CASSPSGTGGASRFF. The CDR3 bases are TGTGCCAGCTCACCCTCCGGGACAGGGGGGGCTAGTCGGTTCTTC.

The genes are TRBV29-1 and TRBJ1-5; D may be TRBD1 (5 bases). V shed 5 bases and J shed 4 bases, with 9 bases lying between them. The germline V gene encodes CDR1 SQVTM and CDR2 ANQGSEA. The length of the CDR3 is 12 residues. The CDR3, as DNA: TGCAGCGTTCAAGGGACTAATCAGCCCCAGCATTTT. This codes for CSVQGTNQPQHF.

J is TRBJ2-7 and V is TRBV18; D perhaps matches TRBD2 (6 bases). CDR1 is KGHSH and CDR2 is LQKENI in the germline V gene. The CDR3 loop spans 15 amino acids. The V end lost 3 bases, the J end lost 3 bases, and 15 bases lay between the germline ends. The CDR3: CASSPYRDGSYEQYF. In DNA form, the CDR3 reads TGTGCCAGCTCACCCTATAGGGACGGGAGCTACGAGCAGTACTTC.

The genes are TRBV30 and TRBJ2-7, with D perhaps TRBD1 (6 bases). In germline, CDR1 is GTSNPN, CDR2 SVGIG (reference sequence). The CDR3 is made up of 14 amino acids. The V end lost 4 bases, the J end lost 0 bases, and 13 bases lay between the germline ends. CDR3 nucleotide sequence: TGTGCCTGGATGAAGGACAGCAGCTCCTACGAGCAGTACTTC. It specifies CAWMKDSSSYEQYF. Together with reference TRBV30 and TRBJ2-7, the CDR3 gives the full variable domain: SQTIHQWPATLVQPVGSPLSLECTVEGTSNPNLYWYRQAAGRGLQLLFYSVGIGQISSEVPQNLSASRPQDRQFILSSKKLLLSDSGFYLCAWMKDSSSYEQYFGPGTRLTVT.

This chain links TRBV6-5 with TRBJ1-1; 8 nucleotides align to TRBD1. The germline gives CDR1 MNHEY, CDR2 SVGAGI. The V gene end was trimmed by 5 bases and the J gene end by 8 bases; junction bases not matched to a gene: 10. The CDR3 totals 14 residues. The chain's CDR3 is CASSITGGKGEAFF. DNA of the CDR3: TGTGCCAGCAGTATTACAGGGGGTAAGGGAGAAGCTTTCTTT.

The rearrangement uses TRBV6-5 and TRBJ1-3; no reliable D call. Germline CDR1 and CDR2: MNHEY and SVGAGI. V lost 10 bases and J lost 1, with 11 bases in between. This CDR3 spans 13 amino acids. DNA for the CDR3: TGTGCCACCGGCTGGGCGTCTGGAAACACCATATATTTT. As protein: CATGWASGNTIYF.

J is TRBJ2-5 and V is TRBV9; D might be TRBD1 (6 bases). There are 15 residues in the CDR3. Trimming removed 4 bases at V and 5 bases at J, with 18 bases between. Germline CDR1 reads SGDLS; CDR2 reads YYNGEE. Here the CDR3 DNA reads TGTGCCAGCAGCCCCTTTTCAGGGGCATCTGAGACCCAGTACTTC. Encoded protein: CASSPFSGASETQYF.

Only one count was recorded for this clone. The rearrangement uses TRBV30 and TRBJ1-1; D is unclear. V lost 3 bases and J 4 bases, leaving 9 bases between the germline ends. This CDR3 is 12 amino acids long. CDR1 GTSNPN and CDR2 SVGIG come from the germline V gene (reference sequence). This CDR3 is CAWRPFGTEAFF. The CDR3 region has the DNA TGTGCCTGGAGACCCTTCGGCACTGAAGCTTTCTTT. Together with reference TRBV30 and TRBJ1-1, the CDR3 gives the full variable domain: SQTIHQWPATLVQPVGSPLSLECTVEGTSNPNLYWYRQAAGRGLQLLFYSVGIGQISSEVPQNLSASRPQDRQFILSSKKLLLSDSGFYLCAWRPFGTEAFFGQGTRLTVV.

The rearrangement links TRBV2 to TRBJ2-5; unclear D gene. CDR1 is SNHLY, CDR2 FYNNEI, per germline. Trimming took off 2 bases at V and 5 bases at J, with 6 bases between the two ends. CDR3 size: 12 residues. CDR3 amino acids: CASSEFPETQYF. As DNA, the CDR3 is TGTGCCAGCAGTGAATTCCCTGAGACCCAGTACTTC.

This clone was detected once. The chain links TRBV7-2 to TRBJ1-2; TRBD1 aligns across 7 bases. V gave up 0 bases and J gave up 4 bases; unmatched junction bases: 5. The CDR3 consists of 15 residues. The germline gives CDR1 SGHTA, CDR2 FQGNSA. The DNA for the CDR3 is TGTGCCAGCAGCTTAGCGGTGACAGGGCCCTATGGCTACACCTTC. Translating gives CASSLAVTGPYGYTF.

Here the CDR3 reads CASRLLAGGPDTQYF. The CDR3, as DNA: TGTGCCAGCAGACTACTAGCGGGGGGGCCCGATACGCAGTATTTT. The chain carries TRBV6-6 and TRBJ2-3; TRBD2 agrees at 13 bases. The V gene end was trimmed by 6 bases and the J gene end by 6 bases; junction bases not matched to a gene: 6. This CDR3 is built from 15 residues. Per the germline V gene, CDR1 is MNHNY and CDR2 is SVGAGI (reference sequence).